These T cell receptor beta chains were read from a single sample in a study of blood T cell repertoires in COVID-19. Clones were read by immunoSEQ multiplex PCR, and TCRdb kept only the in-frame ones, dropping some. This table holds some 190,000 clones, roughly 84% found once. The specimen sequenced was PBMCs or T cells enriched from blood (not recorded which). The source is a woman in her 30s who had been exposed to COVID-19. CDR3s leave out the opening cysteine and the closing phenylalanine or tryptophan. The order of the fields is J gene, clone size, V gene, CDR3 protein. The size field is filled for only some rows; it gives once, few, many or a size class.

TRBJ2-7 NA TRBV2 ASSEAGTSGGYEQY
TRBJ2-7 NA TRBV5-1 ASSFSSGRYEQY
TRBJ1-1 NA TRBV20-1 SASSPQGAIAEAF
TRBJ2-3 NA TRBV3-1/TRBV3-2 ASSSRDRGRSDTQY
TRBJ1-2 NA TRBV4-2 ASSQESGGTIYGYT
TRBJ2-5 NA TRBV15 ATSSTGRETQY
TRBJ1-3 NA TRBV5-5 ASSFIQGFSGNTIY
TRBJ2-7 NA TRBV27 ASSLGTGSFYEQY
TRBJ1-2 once TRBV6-5 ASSYGAGPYGYT
TRBJ1-4 NA TRBV7-2 ASSPGLGGAWEKLF
TRBJ1-5 once TRBV3-1/TRBV3-2 ASSRDRDQPQH
TRBJ1-1 NA TRBV6-5 ASRKDREYTEAF
TRBJ1-1 NA TRBV12-5 ASGFVSTGENTEAF
TRBJ1-5 NA TRBV7-9 ASSSEVGGDQPQH